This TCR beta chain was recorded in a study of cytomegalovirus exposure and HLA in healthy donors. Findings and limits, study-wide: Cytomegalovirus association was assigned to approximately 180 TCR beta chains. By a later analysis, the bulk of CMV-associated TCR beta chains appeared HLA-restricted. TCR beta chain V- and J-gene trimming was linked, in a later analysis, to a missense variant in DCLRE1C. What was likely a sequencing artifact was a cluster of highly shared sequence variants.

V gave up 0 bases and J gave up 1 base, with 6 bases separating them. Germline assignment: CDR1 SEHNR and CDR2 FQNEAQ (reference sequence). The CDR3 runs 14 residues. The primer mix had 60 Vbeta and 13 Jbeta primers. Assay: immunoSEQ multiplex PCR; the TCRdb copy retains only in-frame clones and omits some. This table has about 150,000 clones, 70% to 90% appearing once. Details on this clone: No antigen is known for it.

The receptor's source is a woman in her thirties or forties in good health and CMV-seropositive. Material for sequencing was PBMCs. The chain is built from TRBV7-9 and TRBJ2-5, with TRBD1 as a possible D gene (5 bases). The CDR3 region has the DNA TGTGCCAGCAGCTTAGCGACAGTCCAAGAGACCCAGTACTTC. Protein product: CASSLATVQETQYF. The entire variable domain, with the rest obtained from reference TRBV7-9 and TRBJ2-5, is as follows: DTGVSQNPRHKITKRGQNVTFRCDPISEHNRLYWYRQTLGQGPEFLTYFQNEAQLEKSRLLSDRFSAERPKGSFSTLEIQRTEQGDSAMYLCASSLATVQETQYFGPGTRLLVL.